This TCR beta chain comes out of a study of cytomegalovirus exposure and HLA in healthy donors. The primer mix had 60 Vbeta and 13 Jbeta primers. Sequencing used immunoSEQ multiplex PCR; TCRdb keeps in-frame clones, though not all of them. The sample lists about 150,000 clones; about three quarters were seen once. Sequencing was performed on PBMCs. The source of this sequence is a woman between 25 and 40 years old in good health and CMV-seronegative.

Here the CDR3 reads CASSPISTGGDGYTF. Written as DNA, the CDR3 is TGCGCCAGCAGCCCGATATCGACAGGGGGTGACGGCTACACCTTC. The rearrangement uses TRBV5-1 and TRBJ1-2; 9 nucleotides match TRBD1. CDR1 is SGHRS and CDR2 is YFSETQ in the germline V gene. J was trimmed by 8 bases and V by 4 bases; bases with no gene match: 12. The CDR3 runs 15 residues.